Below are 4 T cell receptor beta chains sequenced from a single sample in a study of vaccination and CD4 T cells after COVID-19. Their specific antigens are unknown. Described treatment: roughly 10-day PBMC culture with coronavirus spike peptide pools or control peptides (ViraFEST assay). Cultured CD4+ T cell DNA underwent sequencing with the Oncomine TCR Beta short-read assay. TCRdb passed the PCR reads through MiXCR, listing each CDR3 protein once. The sample contains approximately 15,000 distinct CDR3 sequences, about 70% of which appear only once. The material sequenced was CD4+ T cells from blood, cultured in vitro. All receptors come from a human donor who had recovered from COVID-19.

The CDR3 protein is CASSLRGSPLHF. The CDR3 region has the DNA TGTGCCAGCAGCTTAAGAGGGTCGCCCCTCCACTTT. This chain links TRBV2 with TRBJ1-6; D gene uncertain. Between the trimmed V and J ends, which lost 6 bases and 13 bases, there was a span of 13 bases. Per the germline V gene, CDR1 is SNHLY and CDR2 is FYNNEI. This CDR3 spans 12 amino acids.

V gene TRBV12-3 or TRBV12-4 combines with J gene TRBJ1-1; no firm D call. Trimming left V 5 bases short and J 10 bases short, with 11 bases between. The CDR3 loop spans 11 amino acids. The DNA of the CDR3 is TGTGCCAGCAGTCTCGATCAAAGAGCTTTCTTT. This translates into CASSLDQRAFF.

V is TRBV19 and J is TRBJ1-5, with D unclear. This CDR3 region has 16 residues. CDR1 is LNHDA, CDR2 SQIVND, per germline (reference sequence). V lost 4 bases, J lost 0 bases, and 13 bases lay in between. CDR3 protein: CASSRIVLGSNQPQHF. The CDR3 DNA follows: TGTGCCAGTAGTAGAATCGTCCTGGGTAGCAATCAGCCCCAGCATTTT. The full variable domain, rest sourced from reference TRBV19 and TRBJ1-5, is DGGITQSPKYLFRKEGQNVTLSCEQNLNHDAMYWYRQDPGQGLRLIYYSQIVNDFQKGDIAEGYSVSREKKESFPLTVTSAQKNPTAFYLCASSRIVLGSNQPQHFGDGTRLSIL.

In its sample, this clonotype was seen once. The V gene is TRBV5-4, the J gene TRBJ1-1; no clear D gene. Looked up from germline, CDR1 is SGHNT and CDR2 is YYREEE (reference sequence). This CDR3 spans 17 amino acids. With 0 bases removed from V and 0 bases from J, the gap between germline ends came to 15 bases. The CDR3 here is CASSLELPTIMNTEAFF. The CDR3, as DNA: TGTGCCAGCAGCTTGGAGCTACCTACCATCATGAACACTGAAGCTTTCTTT.